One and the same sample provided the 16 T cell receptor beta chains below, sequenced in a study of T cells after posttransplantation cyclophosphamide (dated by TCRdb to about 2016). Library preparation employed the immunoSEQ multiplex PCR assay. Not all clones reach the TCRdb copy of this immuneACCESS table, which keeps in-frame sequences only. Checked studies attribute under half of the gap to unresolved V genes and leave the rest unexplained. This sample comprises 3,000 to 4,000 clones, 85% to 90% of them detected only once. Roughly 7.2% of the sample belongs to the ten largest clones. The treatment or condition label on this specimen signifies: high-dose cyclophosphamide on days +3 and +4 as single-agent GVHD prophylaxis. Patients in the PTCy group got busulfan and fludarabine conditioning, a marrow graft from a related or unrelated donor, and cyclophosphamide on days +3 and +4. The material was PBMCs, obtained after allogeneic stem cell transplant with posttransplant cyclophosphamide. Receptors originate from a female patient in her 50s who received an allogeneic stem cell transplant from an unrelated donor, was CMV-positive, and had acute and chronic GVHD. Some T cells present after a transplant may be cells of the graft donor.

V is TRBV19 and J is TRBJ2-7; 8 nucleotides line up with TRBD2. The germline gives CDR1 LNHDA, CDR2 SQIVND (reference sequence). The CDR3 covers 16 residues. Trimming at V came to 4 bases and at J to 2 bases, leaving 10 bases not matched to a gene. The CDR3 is CASSKRRSGRPYEQYF. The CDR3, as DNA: TGTGCCAGTAGTAAACGCAGGAGCGGGAGACCCTACGAGCAGTACTTC.

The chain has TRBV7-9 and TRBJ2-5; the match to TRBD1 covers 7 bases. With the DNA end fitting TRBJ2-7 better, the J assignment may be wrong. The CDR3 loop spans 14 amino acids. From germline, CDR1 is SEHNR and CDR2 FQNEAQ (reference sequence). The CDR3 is CASSGWDRSYEQYF. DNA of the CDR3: TGTGCCAGCAGCGGTTGGGACAGATCCTACGAGCAGTACTTC.

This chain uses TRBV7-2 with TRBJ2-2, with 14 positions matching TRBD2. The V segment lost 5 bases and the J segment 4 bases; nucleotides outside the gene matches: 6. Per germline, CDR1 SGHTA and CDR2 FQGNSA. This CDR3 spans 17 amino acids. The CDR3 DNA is TGTGCCAGCAGCAACGGACTAGCGGGGGGCCCCACCGGGGAGCTGTTTTTT. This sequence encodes CASSNGLAGGPTGELFF.

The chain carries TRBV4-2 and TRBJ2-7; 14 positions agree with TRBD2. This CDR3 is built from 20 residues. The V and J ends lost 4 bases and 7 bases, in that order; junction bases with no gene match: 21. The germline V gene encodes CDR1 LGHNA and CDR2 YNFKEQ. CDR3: CASSRPPTQGLAGAVWEQYF. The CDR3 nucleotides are TGTGCCAGCAGCCGACCCCCGACACAGGGACTAGCGGGAGCCGTTTGGGAGCAGTACTTC.

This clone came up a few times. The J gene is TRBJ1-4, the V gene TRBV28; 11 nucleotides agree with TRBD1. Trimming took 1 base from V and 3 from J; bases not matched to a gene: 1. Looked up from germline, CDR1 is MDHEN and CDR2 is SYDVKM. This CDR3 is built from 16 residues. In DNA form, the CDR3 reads TGTGCCAGCAGTTTATCGGGACAGGGGGCTAATGAAAAACTGTTTTTT. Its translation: CASSLSGQGANEKLFF.

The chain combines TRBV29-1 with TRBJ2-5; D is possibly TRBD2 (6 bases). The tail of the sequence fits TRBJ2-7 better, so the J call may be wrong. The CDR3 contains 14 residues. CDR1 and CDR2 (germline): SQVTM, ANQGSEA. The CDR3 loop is CSVWARDSSDEQYF. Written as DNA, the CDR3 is TGCAGCGTTTGGGCCCGGGACTCCTCAGACGAGCAGTACTTC.

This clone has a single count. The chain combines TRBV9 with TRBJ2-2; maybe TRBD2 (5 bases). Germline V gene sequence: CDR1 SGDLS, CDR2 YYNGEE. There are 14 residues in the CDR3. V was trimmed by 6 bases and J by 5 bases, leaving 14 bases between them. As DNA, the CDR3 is TGTGCCAGCACGGCGACCGGGATAACCGGGGAGCTGTTTTTT. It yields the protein CASTATGITGELFF.

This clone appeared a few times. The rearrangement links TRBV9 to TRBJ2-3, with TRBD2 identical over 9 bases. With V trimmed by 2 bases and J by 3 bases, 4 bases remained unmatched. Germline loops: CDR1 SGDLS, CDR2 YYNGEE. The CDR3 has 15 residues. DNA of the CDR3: TGTGCCAGCAGCGTTGGCGGGGGGGGGACAGATACGCAGTATTTT. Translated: CASSVGGGGTDTQYF.

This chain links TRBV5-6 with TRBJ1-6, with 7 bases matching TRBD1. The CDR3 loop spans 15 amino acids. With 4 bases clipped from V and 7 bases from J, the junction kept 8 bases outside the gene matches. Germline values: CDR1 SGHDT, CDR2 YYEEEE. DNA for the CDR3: TGTGCCAGCAGCCCCCAGACAGGGTTAAATTCACCCCTCCACTTT. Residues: CASSPQTGLNSPLHF.

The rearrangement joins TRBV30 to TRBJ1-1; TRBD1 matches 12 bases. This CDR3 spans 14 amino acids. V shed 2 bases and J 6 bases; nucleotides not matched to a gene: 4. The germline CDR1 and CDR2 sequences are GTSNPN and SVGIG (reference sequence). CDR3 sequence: CAWSSGQGASEAFF. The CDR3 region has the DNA TGTGCCTGGAGTTCGGGACAGGGGGCCTCTGAAGCTTTCTTT.

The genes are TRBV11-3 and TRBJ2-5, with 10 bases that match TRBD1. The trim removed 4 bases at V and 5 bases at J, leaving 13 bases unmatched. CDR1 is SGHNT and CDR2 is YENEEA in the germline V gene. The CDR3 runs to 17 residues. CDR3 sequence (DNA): TGTGCCAGCAGCTCGGGGACCGGGACAGGGGTAGGGGAGACCCAGTACTTC. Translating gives CASSSGTGTGVGETQYF.

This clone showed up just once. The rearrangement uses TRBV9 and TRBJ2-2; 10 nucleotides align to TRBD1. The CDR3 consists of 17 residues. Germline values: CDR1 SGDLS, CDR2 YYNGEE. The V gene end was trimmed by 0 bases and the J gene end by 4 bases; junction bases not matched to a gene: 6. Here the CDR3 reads CASSVAAGQGPTGELFF. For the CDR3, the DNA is TGTGCCAGCAGCGTAGCTGCGGGACAGGGGCCCACCGGGGAGCTGTTTTTT.

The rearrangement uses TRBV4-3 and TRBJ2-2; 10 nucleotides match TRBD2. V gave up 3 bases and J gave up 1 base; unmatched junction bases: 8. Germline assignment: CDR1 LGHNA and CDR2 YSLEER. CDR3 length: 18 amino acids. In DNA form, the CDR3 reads TGCGCCAGCAGCCAGGACTATCCTAGCGGGAGGAACACCGGGGAGCTGTTTTTT. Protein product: CASSQDYPSGRNTGELFF.

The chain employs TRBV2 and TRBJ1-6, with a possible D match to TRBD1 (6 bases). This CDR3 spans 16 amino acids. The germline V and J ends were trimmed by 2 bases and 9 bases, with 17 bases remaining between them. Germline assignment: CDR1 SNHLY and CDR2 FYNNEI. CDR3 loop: CASSELGRGARSPLHF. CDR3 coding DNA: TGTGCCAGCAGTGAATTGGGCAGGGGAGCTCGTTCACCCCTCCACTTT.

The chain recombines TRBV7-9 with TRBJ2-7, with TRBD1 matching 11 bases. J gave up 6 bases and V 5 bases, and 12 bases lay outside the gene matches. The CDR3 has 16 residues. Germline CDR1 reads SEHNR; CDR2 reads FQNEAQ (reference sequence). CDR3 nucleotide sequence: TGTGCCAGCAGCCATGATCCGGGACAGGGGGTCACCGAGCAGTACTTC. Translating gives CASSHDPGQGVTEQYF.

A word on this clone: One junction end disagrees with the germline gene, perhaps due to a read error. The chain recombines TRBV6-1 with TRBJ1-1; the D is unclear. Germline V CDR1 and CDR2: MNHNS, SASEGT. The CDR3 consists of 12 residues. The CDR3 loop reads CASSELGTEAFF. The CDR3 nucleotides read TGTGCCAGCAGTGAGTTGGGCACTGAAGCCTTCTTT.